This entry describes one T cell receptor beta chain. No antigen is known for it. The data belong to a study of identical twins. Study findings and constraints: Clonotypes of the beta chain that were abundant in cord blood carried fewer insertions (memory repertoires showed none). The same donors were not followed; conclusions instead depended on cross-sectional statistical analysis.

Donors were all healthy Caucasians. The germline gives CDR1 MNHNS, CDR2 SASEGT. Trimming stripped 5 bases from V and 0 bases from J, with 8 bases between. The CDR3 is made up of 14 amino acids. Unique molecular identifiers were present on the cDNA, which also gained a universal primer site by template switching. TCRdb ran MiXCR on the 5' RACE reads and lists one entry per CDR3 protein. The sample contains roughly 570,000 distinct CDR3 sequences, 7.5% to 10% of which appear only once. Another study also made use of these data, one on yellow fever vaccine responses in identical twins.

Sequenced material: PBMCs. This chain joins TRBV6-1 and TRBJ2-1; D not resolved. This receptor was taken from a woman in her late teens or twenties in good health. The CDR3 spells CASSTQSSYNEQFF. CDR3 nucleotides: TGTGCCAGCAGTACCCAAAGCTCCTACAATGAGCAGTTCTTC.